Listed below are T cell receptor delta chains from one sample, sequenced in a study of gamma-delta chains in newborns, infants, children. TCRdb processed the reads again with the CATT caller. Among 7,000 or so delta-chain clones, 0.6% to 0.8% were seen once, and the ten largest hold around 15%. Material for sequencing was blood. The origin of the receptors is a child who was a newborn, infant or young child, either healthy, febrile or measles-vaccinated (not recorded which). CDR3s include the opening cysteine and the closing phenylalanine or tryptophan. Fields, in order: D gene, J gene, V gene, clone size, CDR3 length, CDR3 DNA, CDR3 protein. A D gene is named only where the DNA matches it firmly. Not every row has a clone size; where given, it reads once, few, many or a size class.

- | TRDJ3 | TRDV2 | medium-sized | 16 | TGTGCCTGTGACACCGTGGGGGCCTGGGACACCCGACAGATGTTTTTC | CACDTVGAWDTRQMFF
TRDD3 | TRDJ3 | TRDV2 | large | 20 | TGTGCCTGTGACAAAGTACTGGGGGATACGCTCTCCTGGGACACCCGACAGATGTTTTTC | CACDKVLGDTLSWDTRQMFF
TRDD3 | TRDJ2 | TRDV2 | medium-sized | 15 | TGTGCCTGTGACACCATCTGGGGGATGACAGCACAACTCTTCTTT | CACDTIWGMTAQLFF
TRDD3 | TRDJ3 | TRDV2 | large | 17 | TGTGCCTGTGACAATACTGGGGGATCCTGGGACACCCGACAGATGTTTTTC | CACDNTGGSWDTRQMFF
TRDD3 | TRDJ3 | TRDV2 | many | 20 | TGTGCCTGTGACAACGCGAATGGGGGATCCTTATCCTGGGACACCCGACAGATGTTTTTC | CACDNANGGSLSWDTRQMFF
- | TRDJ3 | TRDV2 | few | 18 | TGTGCCTGTGGCACCGTGGGGGGTAGCTCCTGGGACACCCGACAGATGTTTTTC | CACGTVGGSSWDTRQMFF
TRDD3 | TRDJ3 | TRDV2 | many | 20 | TGTGCCTGTGACACCGGTTTTTTGGGATACTTCCCCTGGGACACCCGACAGATGTTTTTC | CACDTGFLGYFPWDTRQMFF
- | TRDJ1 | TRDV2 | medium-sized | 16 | TGTGCCTGTGACACCGTTGGGGTTACGTACACCGATAAACTCATCTTT | CACDTVGVTYTDKLIF
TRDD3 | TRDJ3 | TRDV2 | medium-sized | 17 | TGTGCCTGTGACACCGTGGGGGATACCTGGGACACCCGACAGATGTTTTTC | CACDTVGDTWDTRQMFF
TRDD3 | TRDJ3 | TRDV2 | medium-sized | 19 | TGTGCCTGTGACATACTGGGGGGCTCCGGCTCCTGGGACACCCGACAGATGTTTTTC | CACDILGGSGSWDTRQMFF
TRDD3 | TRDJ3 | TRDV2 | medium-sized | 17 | TGTGCCTGTGCACCACTGGGGGATGGCTGGGACACCCGACAGATGTTTTTC | CACAPLGDGWDTRQMFF
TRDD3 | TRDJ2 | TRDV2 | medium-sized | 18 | TGTGCCTGTGACACTGTGTACTGGGGGCCTAATTTGACAGCACAACTCTTCTTT | CACDTVYWGPNLTAQLFF
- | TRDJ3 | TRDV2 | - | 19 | TGTGCCTGTGACTTGCTTACTGGGACTGTCTCCTGGGACACCCGACAGATGTTTTTC | CACDLLTGTVSWDTRQMFF
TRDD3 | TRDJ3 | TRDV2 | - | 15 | TGTGCCTGTGACACCGTTGGGGGAAACACCCGACAGATGTTTTTC | CACDTVGGNTRQMFF
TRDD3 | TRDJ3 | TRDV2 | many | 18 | TGTGCCTGTGACACTGGGGGATTCTCCACCTGGGACACCCGACAGATGTTTTTC | CACDTGGFSTWDTRQMFF
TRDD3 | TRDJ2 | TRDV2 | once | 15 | TGTGCCTGTGACACCGTGGGGGATACTTTGACAGCACAACACTTC | CACDTVGDTLTAQHF
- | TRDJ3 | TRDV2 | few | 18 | TGTGCCTGTGACACCGGAGGGCACAGCTCCTGGGACACCCGACAGATGTTTTTC | CACDTGGHSSWDTRQMFF
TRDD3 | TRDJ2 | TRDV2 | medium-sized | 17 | TGTGCCTGTGACACCCTGTGGACTGGGGGACCGACAGCACAACTCTTCTTT | CACDTLWTGGPTAQLFF
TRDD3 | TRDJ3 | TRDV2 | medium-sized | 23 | TGTGCCTGTGACACCCCTACTGGGGGATACGCCAGCCCTAGCTCCTGGGACACCCGACAGATGTTTTTC | CACDTPTGGYASPSSWDTRQMFF
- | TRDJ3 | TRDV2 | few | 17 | TGTGCCTGTGACGCGATACGCGGCTCCTGGGGCACCCGACAGATGTTTTTC | CACDAIRGSWGTRQMFF
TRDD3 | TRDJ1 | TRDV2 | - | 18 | TGTGCCTGTGACACCCTAGGGACTGGGGTAAGGTACACCGATAAACTCATCTTT | CACDTLGTGVRYTDKLIF
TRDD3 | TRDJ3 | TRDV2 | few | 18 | TGTGCCTGTGATACTGGGGGATACTTTTTTTGGGACACCCGACAGATGTTTTTC | CACDTGGYFFWDTRQMFF